Given below is one TCR beta chain in context. This specimen belongs to a study of blood T cell repertoires in COVID-19. Background on the study: Sites in the United States, Italy and Spain provided acute and convalescent COVID-19 samples.

The data were produced by immunoSEQ multiplex PCR, yet TCRdb's version contains in-frame clones alone and is incomplete. The repertoire holds around 130,000 clones, with almost 85% as singletons. The CDR3 length is 16 residues. The germline CDR1 and CDR2 sequences are SGHAT and FQDESV (reference sequence). V trimming: 2 bases; J trimming: 0 bases; junction bases outside the gene matches: 3. The TCR originated in a human donor in a cohort sampled during active COVID-19. This chain uses TRBV11-1 with TRBJ2-2; 7 nucleotides align to TRBD1. Sequenced input: peripheral blood. Here the CDR3 reads CASSLRTGTNTGELFF. Written as DNA, the CDR3 is TGTGCCAGCAGCTTACGGACAGGAACGAACACCGGGGAGCTGTTTTTT.